A selection of T cell receptor beta chains follows, all from one sample in a study of blood T cell repertoires in COVID-19. TCRdb keeps only in-frame clones here, not all; method: immunoSEQ multiplex PCR. The sample shows about 250,000 clones, 88% of them seen only once. The material sequenced was PBMCs or T cells enriched from blood (not recorded which). Receptors originate from a woman between 50 and 59 years old who had recovered from COVID-19. Both conserved end residues are part of each CDR3. A D gene is named only where the DNA matches it firmly. Rows give clone size only sometimes, using once, few, many, or a class for an expanded clone.

j_call: TRBJ2-4
d_call: -
v_call: TRBV4-2
clone_size: -
cdr3_aa: CASSQWTREYLAKNIQYF
cdr3_nt: TGTGCCAGCAGCCAGTGGACAAGAGAATATCTAGCCAAAAACATTCAGTACTTC

j_call: TRBJ1-1
d_call: -
v_call: TRBV7-9
clone_size: -
cdr3_aa: CASSRTGEKTEAFF
cdr3_nt: TGTGCCAGCAGCCGGACGGGGGAGAAAACTGAAGCTTTCTTT

j_call: TRBJ2-1
d_call: -
v_call: TRBV7-9
clone_size: -
cdr3_aa: CASSPRDFYNEQFF
cdr3_nt: TGTGCCAGCAGCCCCCGGGACTTTTACAATGAGCAGTTCTTC

j_call: TRBJ2-7
d_call: -
v_call: TRBV5-6
clone_size: -
cdr3_aa: CASSLRENEQYF
cdr3_nt: TGTGCCAGCAGCTTGCGGGAGAACGAGCAGTACTTC

j_call: TRBJ2-3
d_call: -
v_call: TRBV4-2
clone_size: -
cdr3_aa: CASSPGPARGVADTQYF
cdr3_nt: TGTGCCAGCAGCCCAGGGCCTGCGCGGGGAGTGGCAGATACGCAGTATTTT

j_call: TRBJ2-1
d_call: TRBD2
v_call: TRBV4-3
clone_size: -
cdr3_aa: CASSQGLASNEQFF
cdr3_nt: TGCGCCAGCAGCCAAGGACTAGCGTCGAATGAGCAGTTCTTC

j_call: TRBJ2-1
d_call: -
v_call: TRBV2
clone_size: -
cdr3_aa: CASKEEGRTYNEQFF
cdr3_nt: TGTGCCAGCAAAGAAGAGGGCCGAACCTACAATGAGCAGTTCTTC

j_call: TRBJ2-2
d_call: TRBD1
v_call: TRBV2
clone_size: -
cdr3_aa: CASKYPKTGGHTGELFF
cdr3_nt: TGTGCCAGCAAATATCCCAAGACAGGGGGCCACACCGGGGAGCTGTTTTTT

j_call: TRBJ1-2
d_call: -
v_call: TRBV18
clone_size: -
cdr3_aa: CASSPPDRGYYGYTF
cdr3_nt: TGTGCCAGCTCACCACCGGACAGAGGATACTATGGCTACACCTTC

j_call: TRBJ1-5
d_call: -
v_call: TRBV18
clone_size: -
cdr3_aa: CASSPEQGYSNQPQHF
cdr3_nt: TGTGCCAGCTCACCAGAACAGGGATATAGCAATCAGCCCCAGCATTTT

j_call: TRBJ1-2
d_call: TRBD1
v_call: TRBV5-6
clone_size: -
cdr3_aa: CASSPETGGVSDYTF
cdr3_nt: TGTGCCAGCAGCCCAGAGACAGGGGGAGTTTCAGACTACACCTTC

j_call: TRBJ1-5
d_call: TRBD1
v_call: TRBV28
clone_size: once
cdr3_aa: CASSPTGAPNQPQHF
cdr3_nt: TGTGCCAGCAGTCCTACAGGGGCTCCTAATCAGCCCCAGCATTTT

j_call: TRBJ1-1
d_call: -
v_call: TRBV5-4
clone_size: -
cdr3_aa: CASSLPGTLNTEAFF
cdr3_nt: TGTGCCAGCAGCTTACCCGGGACATTGAACACTGAAGCTTTCTTT

j_call: TRBJ2-1
d_call: TRBD2
v_call: TRBV19
clone_size: few
cdr3_aa: CASSNDRLAGSYNEQFF
cdr3_nt: TGTGCCAGTAGTAACGACAGACTAGCGGGTTCCTACAATGAGCAGTTCTTC

j_call: TRBJ1-4
d_call: TRBD1
v_call: TRBV28
clone_size: -
cdr3_aa: CASSPPQGAFEKLFF
cdr3_nt: TGTGCCAGCAGTCCCCCCCAGGGGGCTTTTGAAAAACTGTTTTTT

j_call: TRBJ1-5
d_call: -
v_call: TRBV6-6
clone_size: few
cdr3_aa: CASSPAGFGPWASNQPQHF
cdr3_nt: TGTGCCAGCAGTCCGGCGGGCTTCGGGCCATGGGCAAGCAATCAGCCCCAGCATTTT

j_call: TRBJ1-6
d_call: TRBD1
v_call: TRBV7-2
clone_size: -
cdr3_aa: CASSLSRTGSNSPLHF
cdr3_nt: TGTGCCAGCAGCTTATCCCGGACAGGGAGTAATTCACCCCTCCACTTT

j_call: TRBJ2-3
d_call: TRBD2
v_call: TRBV15
clone_size: -
cdr3_aa: CATSRDQLAGDTQYF
cdr3_nt: TGTGCCACCAGCAGAGATCAACTAGCGGGGGATACGCAGTATTTT

j_call: TRBJ1-1
d_call: -
v_call: TRBV24-1
clone_size: -
cdr3_aa: CATSDLGQEAFF
cdr3_nt: TGTGCCACCAGTGATTTGGGGCAGGAAGCTTTCTTT

j_call: TRBJ2-5
d_call: TRBD2
v_call: TRBV2
clone_size: -
cdr3_aa: CASSPGLAGGVETQYF
cdr3_nt: TGTGCCAGCAGCCCGGGACTAGCGGGAGGAGTTGAGACCCAGTACTTC